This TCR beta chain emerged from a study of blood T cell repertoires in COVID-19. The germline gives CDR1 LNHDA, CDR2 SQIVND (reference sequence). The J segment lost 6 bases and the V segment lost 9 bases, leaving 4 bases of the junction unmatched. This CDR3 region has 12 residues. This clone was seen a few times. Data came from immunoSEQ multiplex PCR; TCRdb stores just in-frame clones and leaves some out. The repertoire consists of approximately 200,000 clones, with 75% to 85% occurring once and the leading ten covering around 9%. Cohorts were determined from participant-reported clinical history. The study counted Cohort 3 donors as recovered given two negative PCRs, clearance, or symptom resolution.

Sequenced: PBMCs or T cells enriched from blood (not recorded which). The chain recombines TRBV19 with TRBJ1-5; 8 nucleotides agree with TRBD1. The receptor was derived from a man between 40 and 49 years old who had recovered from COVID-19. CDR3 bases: TGTGCCAGCACAGGGGGGTTTCAGCCCCAGCATTTT. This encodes CASTGGFQPQHF.